The text below deals with one TCR beta chain. The antigen is not known. Vbeta (60) and Jbeta (13) primers were used in the PCR. TCRdb keeps only in-frame clones here, not all; method: immunoSEQ multiplex PCR. The data contain 150,000 to 200,000 clones, around 75% of them singletons. These data are taken from a study of cytomegalovirus exposure and HLA in healthy donors. Study-wide background: Drawn from HLA-typed donors, tens of millions of unique TCRs were held in an early data release.

Germline CDR1 and CDR2: MNHEY and SMNVEV (reference sequence). The CDR3 loop spans 13 amino acids. V gave up 6 bases and J gave up 7 bases, with 15 bases separating them. Study-level points and caveats: Judged likely to be a sequencing artifact was a cluster of highly shared sequence variants.

This receptor was taken from a woman aged 25 to 39 in good health and CMV-seronegative. The rearrangement uses TRBV27 and TRBJ2-5, with D possibly TRBD1 on 6 matching bases. Sequenced input: PBMCs. The CDR3 DNA reads TGTGCCAGCAGGCCCCCAGGGGTTGGGACCCAGTACTTC. Its protein product is CASRPPGVGTQYF.